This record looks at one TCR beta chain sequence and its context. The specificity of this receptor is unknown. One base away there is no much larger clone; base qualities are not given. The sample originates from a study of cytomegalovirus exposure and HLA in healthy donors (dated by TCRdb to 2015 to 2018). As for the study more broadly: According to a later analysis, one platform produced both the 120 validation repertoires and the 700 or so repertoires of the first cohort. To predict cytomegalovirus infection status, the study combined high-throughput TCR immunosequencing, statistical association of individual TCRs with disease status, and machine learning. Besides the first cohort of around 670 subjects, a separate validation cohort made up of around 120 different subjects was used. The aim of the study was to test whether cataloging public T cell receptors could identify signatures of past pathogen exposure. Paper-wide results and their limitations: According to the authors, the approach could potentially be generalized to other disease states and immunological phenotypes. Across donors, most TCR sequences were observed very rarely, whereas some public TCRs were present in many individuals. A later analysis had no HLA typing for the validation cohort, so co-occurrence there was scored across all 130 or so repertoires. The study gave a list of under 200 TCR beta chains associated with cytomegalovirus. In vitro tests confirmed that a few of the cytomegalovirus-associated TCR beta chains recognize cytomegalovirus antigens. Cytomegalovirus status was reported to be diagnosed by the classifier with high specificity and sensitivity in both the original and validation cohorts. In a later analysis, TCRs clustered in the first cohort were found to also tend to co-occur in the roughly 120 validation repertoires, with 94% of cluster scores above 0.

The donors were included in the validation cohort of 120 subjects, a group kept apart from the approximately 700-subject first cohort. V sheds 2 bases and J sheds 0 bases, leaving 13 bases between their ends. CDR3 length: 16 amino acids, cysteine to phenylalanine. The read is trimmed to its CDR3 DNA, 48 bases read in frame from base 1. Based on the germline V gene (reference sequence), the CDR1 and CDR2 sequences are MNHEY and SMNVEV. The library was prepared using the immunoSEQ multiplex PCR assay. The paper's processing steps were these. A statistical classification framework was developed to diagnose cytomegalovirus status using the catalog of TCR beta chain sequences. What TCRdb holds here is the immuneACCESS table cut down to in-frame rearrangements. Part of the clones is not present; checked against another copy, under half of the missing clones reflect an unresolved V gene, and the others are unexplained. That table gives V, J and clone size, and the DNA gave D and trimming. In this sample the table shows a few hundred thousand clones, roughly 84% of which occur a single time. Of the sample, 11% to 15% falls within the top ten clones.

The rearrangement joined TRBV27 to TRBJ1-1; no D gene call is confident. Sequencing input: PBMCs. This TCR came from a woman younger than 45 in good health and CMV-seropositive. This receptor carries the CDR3 CASSLRRVSVNTEAFF. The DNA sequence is TGTGCCAGCAGTTTACGTAGGGTGAGCGTGAACACTGAAGCTTTCTTT.